The TCR beta chain under discussion was sequenced for a study of blood T cell repertoires in COVID-19. Overall study: The cDNA or gDNA used as material had been derived from T cells, B-cell-depleted T cells, or PBMCs.

V lost 7 bases to trimming and J lost 0 bases; unmatched junction nucleotides: 5. There are 15 residues in the CDR3. Per the germline V gene, CDR1 is SNHLY and CDR2 is FYNNEI. Per the original data handling: Nucleated cell counts were estimated from reference gene primer amplification. TCRdb's table, derived via immunoSEQ multiplex PCR, lists solely in-frame clones and lacks some. V and J calls and clone size are as listed in that table; D and trimming were resolved from the DNA. The table lists about 62,000 clones, less than 85% of them singletons. V and J are TRBV2 and TRBJ2-1; 8 positions match TRBD1. Sequenced material: peripheral blood. The TCR was taken from a man in his sixties with acute or convalescent COVID-19. The CDR3 DNA is TGTGCCAGCATTCGGGACAGGTCCTCCTACAATGAGCAGTTCTTC. As protein: CASIRDRSSYNEQFF.